In this sample, the clone carrying this T cell receptor beta chain turned up a few times. TCRbeta library preparation incorporated unique molecular identifiers. TCRdb passed the PCR reads through MiXCR, listing each CDR3 protein once. The data contain roughly 190,000 distinct CDR3 sequences, roughly 15% of them seen just once; the ten biggest clones take up 13%. There are 16 residues in the CDR3. Trimming took off 2 bases at V and 2 bases at J, with 13 bases between the two ends. CDR1 SGHRS and CDR2 YFSETQ come from the germline V gene. The sample comes from a study of T-cell reconstitution after alpha-beta-depleted transplantation in children.

The origin of this receptor is a human donor who donated a stem cell graft to a child with acute lymphoblastic leukemia. The chain couples TRBV5-1 to TRBJ2-2; D unresolved. The sample here was PBMCs from the stem cell graft donor, taken from the stem cell graft. The CDR3 protein is CASSFEPRPNTGELFF. CDR3 nucleotide sequence: TGCGCCAGCAGCTTCGAGCCCCGACCCAACACCGGGGAGCTGTTTTTT. Together with reference TRBV5-1 and TRBJ2-2, the CDR3 gives the full variable domain: KAGVTQTPRYLIKTRGQQVTLSCSPISGHRSVSWYQQTPGQGLQFLFEYFSETQRNKGNFPGRFSGRQFSNSRSEMNVSTLELGDSALYLCASSFEPRPNTGELFFGEGSRLTVL.